A selection of T cell receptor beta chains follows, all from one sample in a study of blood T cell repertoires in COVID-19. Some clones are missing from TCRdb's copy, which holds only in-frame ones; the method was immunoSEQ multiplex PCR. The data contain roughly 120,000 clones, more than 75% of them singletons. The sequenced sample was peripheral blood. The source of these receptors is a woman between 50 and 59 years old with acute or convalescent COVID-19. CDR3s include the opening cysteine and the closing phenylalanine or tryptophan. D genes are given only for firm matches. For some rows the clone size is stated as once, few or many, or as a class when expanded; others skip it.

CDR3aa: CASSYITGGNTEAFF; CDR3nt: TGTGCCAGCAGTTACATTACAGGGGGGAACACTGAAGCTTTCTTT; d_gene: TRBD1; j_gene: TRBJ1-1; abundance: .; len: 15; v_gene: TRBV6-5
CDR3aa: CASSLAGTGGFGYTF; CDR3nt: TGTGCCAGCAGCCTGGCCGGGACAGGGGGATTTGGCTACACCTTC; d_gene: TRBD1; j_gene: TRBJ1-2; abundance: few; len: 15; v_gene: TRBV7-9
CDR3aa: CASSHSGTGNTEAFF; CDR3nt: TGTGCCAGCAGCCATTCGGGGACAGGGAACACTGAAGCTTTCTTT; d_gene: TRBD1; j_gene: TRBJ1-1; abundance: .; len: 15; v_gene: TRBV9
CDR3aa: CASSWGTALTETQYF; CDR3nt: TGCGCCAGCAGCTGGGGGACAGCGCTCACGGAGACCCAGTACTTC; d_gene: TRBD1; j_gene: TRBJ2-5; abundance: .; len: 15; v_gene: TRBV5-1
CDR3aa: CASSPLAGTGANVLTF; CDR3nt: TGTGCCAGCTCACCACTTGCAGGGACTGGGGCCAACGTCCTGACTTTC; d_gene: .; j_gene: TRBJ2-6; abundance: .; len: 16; v_gene: TRBV18
CDR3aa: CASTGTGVYGYTF; CDR3nt: TGTGCCAGCACCGGGACAGGGGTCTATGGCTACACCTTC; d_gene: TRBD1; j_gene: TRBJ1-2; abundance: .; len: 13; v_gene: TRBV12-3/TRBV12-4
CDR3aa: CASRGSYGYTF; CDR3nt: TGTGCCAGCAGGGGCTCCTATGGCTACACCTTC; d_gene: .; j_gene: TRBJ1-2; abundance: .; len: 11; v_gene: TRBV6-5
CDR3aa: CASSATPGLAGVSSYEQYF; CDR3nt: TGTGCCAGCAGCGCGACACCGGGACTAGCGGGGGTTTCTTCCTACGAGCAGTACTTC; d_gene: TRBD2; j_gene: TRBJ2-7; abundance: .; len: 19; v_gene: TRBV7-2
CDR3aa: CSAGGQLGDTQYF; CDR3nt: TGCAGCGCCGGCGGACAGTTGGGAGATACGCAGTATTTT; d_gene: .; j_gene: TRBJ2-3; abundance: .; len: 13; v_gene: TRBV29-1
CDR3aa: CASSPSSGMGSYNEQFF; CDR3nt: TGTGCCAGCTCACCATCGAGCGGGATGGGCTCCTACAATGAGCAGTTCTTC; d_gene: TRBD2; j_gene: TRBJ2-1; abundance: .; len: 17; v_gene: TRBV18
CDR3aa: CASSLSYLNTEAFF; CDR3nt: TGTGCCAGCAGCTTATCGTACTTGAACACTGAAGCTTTCTTT; d_gene: .; j_gene: TRBJ1-1; abundance: .; len: 14; v_gene: TRBV7-9
CDR3aa: CASSLDRGHQPQHF; CDR3nt: TGTGCCAGCAGTCTTGACAGGGGGCATCAGCCCCAGCATTTT; d_gene: TRBD1; j_gene: TRBJ1-5; abundance: .; len: 14; v_gene: TRBV6-5
CDR3aa: CASSLKLAVTQETQYF; CDR3nt: TGTGCCAGCAGCTTAAAACTAGCGGTAACTCAAGAGACCCAGTACTTC; d_gene: TRBD2; j_gene: TRBJ2-5; abundance: once; len: 16; v_gene: TRBV7-6
CDR3aa: CASSKTGGAKRAGNTIYF; CDR3nt: TGTGCCAGCAGCAAGACAGGGGGCGCGAAGCGGGCTGGAAACACCATATATTTT; d_gene: .; j_gene: TRBJ1-3; abundance: .; len: 18; v_gene: TRBV21-1
CDR3aa: CASSLLYGSTDTQYF; CDR3nt: TGTGCCAGCAGCTTGTTATACGGTTCCACAGATACGCAGTATTTT; d_gene: .; j_gene: TRBJ2-3; abundance: .; len: 15; v_gene: TRBV5-5
CDR3aa: CASSLFNEQFF; CDR3nt: TGTGCCAGTAGTCTATTCAATGAGCAGTTCTTC; d_gene: .; j_gene: TRBJ2-1; abundance: .; len: 11; v_gene: TRBV19
CDR3aa: CASSLSGNEAFF; CDR3nt: TGCGCCAGCAGCTTATCGGGTAACGAAGCTTTCTTT; d_gene: .; j_gene: TRBJ1-1; abundance: .; len: 12; v_gene: TRBV5-1
CDR3aa: CAWSLGGATNEKLFF; CDR3nt: TGTGCCTGGAGCCTCGGAGGAGCAACTAATGAAAAACTGTTTTTT; d_gene: .; j_gene: TRBJ1-4; abundance: .; len: 15; v_gene: TRBV30
CDR3aa: CSTGQTPLEQYF; CDR3nt: TGCAGCACAGGACAGACCCCTTTAGAGCAGTACTTC; d_gene: .; j_gene: TRBJ2-7; abundance: .; len: 12; v_gene: TRBV29-1
CDR3aa: CASSTGLGGIEQYF; CDR3nt: TGTGCCAGCAGCACGGGACTAGGGGGTATTGAGCAGTACTTC; d_gene: TRBD2; j_gene: TRBJ2-7; abundance: .; len: 14; v_gene: TRBV7-8
CDR3aa: CASSNTDYGYTF; CDR3nt: TGTGCCAGCAGCAATACTGACTATGGCTACACCTTC; d_gene: .; j_gene: TRBJ1-2; abundance: .; len: 12; v_gene: TRBV7-8
CDR3aa: CASSPGQINTEAFF; CDR3nt: TGTGCCAGCTCACCCGGACAAATCAACACTGAAGCTTTCTTT; d_gene: .; j_gene: TRBJ1-1; abundance: .; len: 14; v_gene: TRBV18
CDR3aa: CASSLAMGRQTQYF; CDR3nt: TGTGCCAGCAGCTTAGCAATGGGGAGGCAGACCCAGTACTTC; d_gene: .; j_gene: TRBJ2-5; abundance: .; len: 14; v_gene: TRBV7-9
CDR3aa: CASSQVGQGYSPLHF; CDR3nt: TGCGCCAGCAGCCAAGTCGGACAGGGGTATTCACCCCTCCACTTT; d_gene: TRBD1; j_gene: TRBJ1-6; abundance: few; len: 15; v_gene: TRBV4-3
CDR3aa: CASSFDMSSTDTQYF; CDR3nt: TGTGCCAGTAGTTTCGACATGTCTAGCACAGATACGCAGTATTTT; d_gene: .; j_gene: TRBJ2-3; abundance: .; len: 15; v_gene: TRBV19
CDR3aa: CASSPRLTSGVGEQYF; CDR3nt: TGTGCCAGCAGCCCCCGGTTGACTAGTGGAGTCGGCGAGCAGTACTTC; d_gene: .; j_gene: TRBJ2-7; abundance: .; len: 16; v_gene: TRBV11-2
CDR3aa: CASSPSAQETQYF; CDR3nt: TGTGCCAGCTCACCATCAGCGCAAGAGACCCAGTACTTC; d_gene: .; j_gene: TRBJ2-5; abundance: .; len: 13; v_gene: TRBV18
CDR3aa: CASSLGLAGGANTGELFF; CDR3nt: TGTGCCAGCAGCTTAGGTCTAGCGGGGGGCGCGAACACCGGGGAGCTGTTTTTT; d_gene: TRBD2; j_gene: TRBJ2-2; abundance: .; len: 18; v_gene: TRBV7-2
CDR3aa: CASSVTAGLGSYEQYF; CDR3nt: TGTGCCAGCAGCGTAACGGCCGGACTAGGCTCCTACGAGCAGTACTTC; d_gene: TRBD2; j_gene: TRBJ2-7; abundance: .; len: 16; v_gene: TRBV7-9
CDR3aa: CASSVGGPGVDTQYF; CDR3nt: TGTGCCAGCAGCGTAGGAGGCCCAGGGGTAGATACGCAGTATTTT; d_gene: .; j_gene: TRBJ2-3; abundance: .; len: 15; v_gene: TRBV9
CDR3aa: CASSLGTGVGNIQYF; CDR3nt: TGTGCCAGCAGCTTAGGGACAGGGGTTGGAAACATTCAGTACTTC; d_gene: TRBD1; j_gene: TRBJ2-4; abundance: once; len: 15; v_gene: TRBV7-9
CDR3aa: CASSPRVSPFNEQFF; CDR3nt: TGTGCCAGCAGCCCCCGTGTAAGCCCTTTTAATGAGCAGTTCTTC; d_gene: .; j_gene: TRBJ2-1; abundance: .; len: 15; v_gene: TRBV9
CDR3aa: CASSDLAGGETDTQYF; CDR3nt: TGTGCCAGCAGTGACTTGGCGGGGGGAGAGACAGATACGCAGTATTTT; d_gene: TRBD2; j_gene: TRBJ2-3; abundance: .; len: 16; v_gene: TRBV6-4